A single T cell receptor (beta chain) is shown here with its context. Unsorted bulk tissue of roughly 19-30 mg yielded co-extracted RNA and DNA. V dropped 8 bases and J dropped 10 bases, with 21 bases sitting between them. The CDR3 has 14 residues. A constant-region primer primed TCR beta cDNA synthesis from 500 to 550 ng of total RNA. Construction of TCR beta libraries relied on three successive nested multiplex PCR rounds employing slightly modified ARM-PCR. The first two PCR rounds used TRBV1-TRBV30 primers with a Cbeta primer, around 10 cycles each. TCRdb re-called the multiplex PCR reads with MiXCR, one entry per CDR3 protein. The sample includes 35,000 to 40,000 distinct CDR3 sequences, roughly 73% of them seen just once. This record belongs to a study of tumor-infiltrating lymphocytes in primary liver carcinoma.

Sample: tumor-adjacent normal liver tissue. The sequence derives from a man aged 40-49 years with primary liver carcinoma and hepatitis B virus infection. The chain couples TRBV12-3 or TRBV12-4 to TRBJ2-1; tentative D call: TRBD2 (6 bases). The CDR3 protein is CASLSSWRAREQFF. The CDR3 nucleotides are TGTGCCAGCCTCTCTAGCTGGAGGGCGAGGGAGCAGTTCTTC.